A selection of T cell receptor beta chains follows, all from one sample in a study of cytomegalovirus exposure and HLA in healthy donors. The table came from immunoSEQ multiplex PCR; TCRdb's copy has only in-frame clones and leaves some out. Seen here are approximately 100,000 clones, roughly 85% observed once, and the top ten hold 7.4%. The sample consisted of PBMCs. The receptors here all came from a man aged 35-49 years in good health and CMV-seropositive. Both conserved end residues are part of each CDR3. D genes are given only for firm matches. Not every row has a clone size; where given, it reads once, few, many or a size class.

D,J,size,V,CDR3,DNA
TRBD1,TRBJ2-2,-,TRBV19,CASSTFGTGASGELFF,TGTGCCAGTAGTACCTTCGGGACAGGGGCGAGCGGGGAGCTGTTTTTT
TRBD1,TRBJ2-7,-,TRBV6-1,CASSEEGTGTYEQYF,TGTGCCAGCAGTGAAGAAGGGACAGGGACCTACGAGCAGTACTTC
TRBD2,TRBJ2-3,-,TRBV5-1,CASSPGTSGGDTQYF,TGCGCCAGCAGCCCCGGGACTAGCGGGGGAGATACGCAGTATTTT
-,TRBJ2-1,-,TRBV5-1,CASSPPGSLKEQFF,TGCGCCAGCAGCCCCCCCGGGAGTCTTAAGGAGCAGTTCTTC
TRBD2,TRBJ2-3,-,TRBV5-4,CASSFFSGEENTQYF,TGTGCCAGCAGCTTCTTTAGCGGGGAGGAAAATACGCAGTATTTT
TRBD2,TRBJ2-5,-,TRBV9,CASSVLAGTQETQYF,TGTGCCAGCAGCGTTCTAGCGGGTACGCAAGAGACCCAGTACTTC
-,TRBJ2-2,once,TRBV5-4,CASSLDNAWGAGSGELFF,TGTGCCAGCAGCCTGGATAATGCATGGGGCGCTGGCTCCGGGGAGCTGTTTTTT
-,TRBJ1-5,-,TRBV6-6,CASSYRGVQPQHF,TGTGCCAGCAGTTACCGAGGTGTACAGCCCCAGCATTTT
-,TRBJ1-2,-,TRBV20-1,CSARRGDGYTF,TGCAGTGCTAGACGGGGTGACGGCTACACCTTC
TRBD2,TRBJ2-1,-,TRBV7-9,CASSPWTSGSVQFF,TGTGCCAGCAGCCCTTGGACTAGCGGCTCTGTACAGTTCTTC
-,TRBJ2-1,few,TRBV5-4,CAAQRGNEQFF,TGTGCAGCCCAGCGAGGAAATGAGCAGTTCTTC
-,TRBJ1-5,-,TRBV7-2,CASSLEMGGQPQHF,TGTGCCAGCAGCTTAGAAATGGGCGGGCAGCCCCAGCATTTT
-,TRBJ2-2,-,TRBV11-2,CASSLDRNTGELFF,TGTGCCAGCAGCTTAGACCGGAACACCGGGGAGCTGTTTTTT
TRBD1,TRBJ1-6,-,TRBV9,CASSQGQGSNSPLHF,TGTGCCAGCAGCCAAGGACAGGGTTCAAATTCACCCCTCCACTTT
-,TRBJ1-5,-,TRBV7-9,CASSLLQEQPQHF,TGTGCCAGCAGCTTATTGCAAGAGCAGCCCCAGCATTTT
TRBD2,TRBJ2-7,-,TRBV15,CATSRGNPGGSSSYEQYF,TGTGCCACCAGCAGGGGGAACCCCGGGGGGTCAAGCTCCTACGAGCAGTACTTC
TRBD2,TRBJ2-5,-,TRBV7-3,CASSLGLAGGYQETQYF,TGTGCCAGCAGCCTTGGACTAGCGGGGGGGTACCAAGAGACCCAGTACTTC
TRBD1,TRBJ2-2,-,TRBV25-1,CASSARTGTGELFF,TGTGCCAGCAGTGCTCGGACAGGGACCGGGGAGCTGTTTTTT
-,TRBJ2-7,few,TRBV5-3,CARSHIPYGRRYF,TGTGCCAGAAGCCATATCCCTTACGGGAGACGGTACTTC
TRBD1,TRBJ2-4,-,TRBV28,CASSFSGTGRTKNIQYF,TGTGCCAGCAGTTTCTCCGGGACAGGGCGAACCAAAAACATTCAGTACTTC
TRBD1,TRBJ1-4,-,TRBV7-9,CASSSNTGTGFEKLFF,TGTGCCAGCAGCTCAAATACCGGGACAGGGTTTGAAAAACTGTTTTTT
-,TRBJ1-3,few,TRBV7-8,CASSPDTQPGNTIYF,TGTGCCAGCAGTCCGGACACCCAACCAGGAAACACCATATATTTT
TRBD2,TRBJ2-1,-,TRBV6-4,CASSERGTSGYNEQFF,TGTGCCAGCAGTGAACGGGGGACTAGCGGTTACAATGAGCAGTTCTTC
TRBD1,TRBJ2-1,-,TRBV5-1,CASSVTGGAHNEQFF,TGCGCCAGCAGCGTTACAGGGGGCGCACACAATGAGCAGTTCTTC
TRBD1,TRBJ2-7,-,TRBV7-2,CASSLVDRANEQYF,TGTGCCAGCAGCTTAGTGGACAGGGCCAACGAGCAGTACTTC
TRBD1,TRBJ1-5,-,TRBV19,CASTPDHNRGQPQHF,TGTGCCAGTACCCCAGACCACAACAGGGGACAGCCCCAGCATTTT
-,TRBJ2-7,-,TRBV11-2,CASSLRLAYEQYF,TGTGCCAGCAGCTTGCGCCTCGCCTACGAGCAGTACTTC
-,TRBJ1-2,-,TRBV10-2,CASSETSNYGYTF,TGCGCCAGCAGTGAGACTTCTAACTATGGCTACACCTTC
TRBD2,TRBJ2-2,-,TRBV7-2,CASSQGPAGVKPGELFF,TGTGCCAGCAGCCAAGGCCCAGCGGGGGTCAAGCCCGGGGAGCTGTTTTTT
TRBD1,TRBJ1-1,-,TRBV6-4,CASRPQPRGRNTEAFF,TGTGCCAGCAGGCCCCAACCGAGGGGGCGGAACACTGAAGCTTTCTTT
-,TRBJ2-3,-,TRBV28,CASRVLRGGTDTQYF,TGTGCCAGCAGGGTCCTCCGAGGTGGGACAGATACGCAGTATTTT
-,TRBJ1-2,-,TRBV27,CASSTGTPLNYGYTF,TGTGCCAGCAGTACAGGGACCCCACTAAACTATGGCTACACCTTC
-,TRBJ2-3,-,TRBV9,CASSAPQQGDTQYF,TGTGCCAGCAGCGCTCCTCAACAGGGAGATACGCAGTATTTT
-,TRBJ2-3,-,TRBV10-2,CATGMTQTDTQYF,TGCGCCACGGGGATGACTCAGACAGATACGCAGTATTTT
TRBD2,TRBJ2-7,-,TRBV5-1,CASIPPGLAIVLVRGEQYF,TGCGCCAGCATTCCTCCGGGACTAGCAATAGTTTTGGTGCGAGGCGAGCAGTACTTC
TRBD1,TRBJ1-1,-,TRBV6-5,CASSYGDRLNTEAFF,TGTGCCAGCAGTTACGGGGACAGGTTGAACACTGAAGCTTTCTTT
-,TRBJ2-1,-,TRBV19,CASTPSGGFNEQFF,TGTGCCAGTACCCCCAGTGGGGGGTTCAATGAGCAGTTCTTC
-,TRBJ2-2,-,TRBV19,CASSIGRGRDTGELFF,TGTGCCAGTAGTATTGGCAGGGGTCGTGACACCGGGGAGCTGTTTTTT
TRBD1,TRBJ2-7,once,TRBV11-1,CASRAGTGVTYEQYF,TGTGCCAGCAGAGCCGGGACAGGGGTCACCTACGAGCAGTACTTC
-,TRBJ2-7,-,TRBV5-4,CASSFPTGGSRFGEQYF,TGTGCCAGCAGCTTCCCGACCGGGGGTTCACGTTTCGGCGAGCAGTACTTC
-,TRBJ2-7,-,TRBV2,CASRVGLTPYEQYF,TGTGCCAGCAGGGTGGGACTGACACCCTACGAGCAGTACTTC
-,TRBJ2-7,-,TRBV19,CASSIPIIGGHEQYF,TGTGCCAGTAGTATCCCCATTATTGGGGGCCACGAGCAGTACTTC
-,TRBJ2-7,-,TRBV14,CASSQVHGAYEQYF,TGTGCCAGCAGCCAAGTACACGGAGCCTACGAGCAGTACTTC
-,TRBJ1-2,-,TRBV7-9,CASSLGWRYTF,TGTGCCAGCAGCTTAGGGTGGCGCTACACCTTC
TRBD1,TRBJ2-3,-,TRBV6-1,CASSEIIRDRGRRDTQYF,TGTGCCAGCAGTGAAATAATTCGGGACAGGGGGCGTAGGGATACGCAGTATTTT
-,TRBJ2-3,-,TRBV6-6,CASSYSWTPERNTQYF,TGTGCCAGCAGTTACTCTTGGACTCCTGAGAGAAATACGCAGTATTTT
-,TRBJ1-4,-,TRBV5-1,CASSGLGPGANEKLFF,TGCGCCAGCAGCGGGCTAGGGCCAGGGGCTAATGAAAAACTGTTTTTT
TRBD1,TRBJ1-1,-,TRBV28,CASSLLDRAEAFF,TGTGCCAGCAGTTTATTGGACAGGGCTGAAGCTTTCTTT
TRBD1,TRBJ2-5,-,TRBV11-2,CASTPRQGAVETQYF,TGTGCCAGCACCCCCCGACAGGGGGCCGTGGAGACCCAGTACTTC